This T cell receptor beta chain came from a study of shared clonotypes between healthy human individuals. General study points: Across several donors, naive CD4 shared 5% to 6%, naive CD8 around 3.5%, memory CD4 roughly 2.5%, memory CD8 around 0.36%. Naive subsets, compared against memory subsets, generally had larger estimated richness values.

Note on this clone: Its antigen remains unknown.

Naive CD8 isolation took CD45RO-negative cells positively selected for CCR7 and excluded terminally differentiated effector memory CD45RA+ cells. Healthy HIV-negative adults without recent acute infections or vaccinations served as donors. The assay was immunoSEQ multiplex PCR, and TCRdb's table has in-frame clones only and misses some. The data contain around 2,000,000 clones, 85% to 95% of them singletons. The clonotype originates from a man between 18 and 29 years old in good health. Some clones in this sample may be carry-over from other donors' samples. Sequenced input: naive CD8+ T cells from PBMCs.

The CDR3 sequence is CASSLGLAADTDTQYF. CDR3 coding DNA: TGTGCCAGCAGCTTAGGACTAGCAGCAGACACAGATACGCAGTATTTT. The genes are TRBV7-9 and TRBJ2-3; 7 bases match TRBD2. The germline gives CDR1 SEHNR, CDR2 FQNEAQ (reference sequence). This CDR3 comprises 16 residues. J gave up 2 bases and V 1 base, and 6 bases lay outside the gene matches. The entire variable domain, with the rest obtained from reference TRBV7-9 and TRBJ2-3, is as follows: DTGVSQNPRHKITKRGQNVTFRCDPISEHNRLYWYRQTLGQGPEFLTYFQNEAQLEKSRLLSDRFSAERPKGSFSTLEIQRTEQGDSAMYLCASSLGLAADTDTQYFGPGTRLTVL.